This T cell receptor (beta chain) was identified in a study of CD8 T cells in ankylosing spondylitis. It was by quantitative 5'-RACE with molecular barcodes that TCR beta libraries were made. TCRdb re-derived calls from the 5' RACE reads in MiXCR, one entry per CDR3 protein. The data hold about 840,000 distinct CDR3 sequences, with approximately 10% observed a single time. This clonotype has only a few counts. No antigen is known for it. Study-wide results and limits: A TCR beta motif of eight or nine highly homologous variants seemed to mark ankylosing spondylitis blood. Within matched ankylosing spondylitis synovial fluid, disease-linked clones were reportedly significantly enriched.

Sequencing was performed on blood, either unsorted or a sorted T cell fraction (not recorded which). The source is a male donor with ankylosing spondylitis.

The CDR3 is CASSFLQGEQFF. The CDR3 nucleotides are TGTGCCAGCAGCTTCCTTCAGGGGGAGCAGTTCTTC. The chain has TRBV7-8 and TRBJ2-1; possible D gene TRBD1, 6 bases. The ends were cut back, 3 bases at V and 10 bases at J, with 10 bases in the middle. The CDR3 contains 12 residues. Germline values: CDR1 SGHVS, CDR2 FQNEAQ.